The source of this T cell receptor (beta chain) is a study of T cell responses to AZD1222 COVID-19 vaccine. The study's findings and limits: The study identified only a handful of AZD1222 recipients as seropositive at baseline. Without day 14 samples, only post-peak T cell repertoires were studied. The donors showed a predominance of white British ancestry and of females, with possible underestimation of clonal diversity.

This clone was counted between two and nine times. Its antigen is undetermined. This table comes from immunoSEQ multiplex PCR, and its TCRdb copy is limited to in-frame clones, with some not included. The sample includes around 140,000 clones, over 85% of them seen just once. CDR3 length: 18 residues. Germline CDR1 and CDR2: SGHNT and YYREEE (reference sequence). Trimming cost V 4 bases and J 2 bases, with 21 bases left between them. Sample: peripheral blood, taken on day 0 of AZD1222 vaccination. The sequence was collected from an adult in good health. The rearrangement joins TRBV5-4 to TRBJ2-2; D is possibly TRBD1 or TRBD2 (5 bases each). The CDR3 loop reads CASSAGTFPTRNTGELFF. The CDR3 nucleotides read TGTGCCAGCAGCGCCGGGACCTTCCCAACCAGAAACACCGGGGAGCTGTTTTTT.